The 29 T cell receptor beta chains listed next were all sequenced from one sample in a study of CDR3 diversity in severe acne. A single record per CDR3 protein comes from TCRdb applying MiXCR to the PCR reads. The sample lists some 90,000 distinct CDR3 sequences, about half seen once, with around 9.1% in the top ten. Sequencing was performed on blood. The origin of the receptors is a male donor in good health, serving as a control.

The rearrangement uses TRBV7-2 and TRBJ2-7; 7 positions agree with TRBD2. This CDR3 region has 14 residues. V lost 1 base, J lost 6 bases, and 6 bases stayed unmatched. Germline V gene sequence: CDR1 SGHTA, CDR2 FQGNSA. The CDR3 loop is CASSLGSGPSEQYF. The CDR3 coding sequence is TGTGCCAGCAGCTTAGGTAGCGGGCCCAGCGAGCAGTACTTC.

The sample holds many counts of this clonotype. The genes are TRBV25-1 and TRBJ1-3, with TRBD1 as a possible D gene (5 bases). V was shortened by 7 bases and J by 0 bases, with 10 bases between the two germline ends. CDR1 and CDR2 from the germline V gene are MGHDK and SYGVNS. The CDR3 sequence is 14 residues long. This chain's CDR3 is CASNQGSSGNTIYF. In DNA form, the CDR3 reads TGTGCCAGCAACCAGGGAAGCTCTGGAAACACCATATATTTT.

This clonotype appeared once. The CDR3 reads CATSENRDTDTQYF. In nucleotides, the CDR3 is TGTGCCACCAGTGAGAACAGGGACACAGATACGCAGTATTTT. The chain combines TRBV24-1 with TRBJ2-3, with D maybe TRBD1 (6 bases). This CDR3 contains 14 residues. Per germline, CDR1 KGHDR and CDR2 SFDVKD. V dropped 4 bases and J dropped 2 bases, with 9 bases sitting between them.

This clonotype was picked up many times. V usage is TRBV4-1 and J usage is TRBJ2-3; 7 nucleotides agree with TRBD1. The CDR3 loop spans 15 amino acids. Looked up from germline, CDR1 is MGHRA and CDR2 is YSYEKL. The J segment lost 2 bases and the V segment lost 0 bases, leaving 2 bases of the junction unmatched. CDR3 DNA sequence: TGCGCCAGCAGCCAAGAGGACAGGAACACAGATACGCAGTATTTT. Protein sequence: CASSQEDRNTDTQYF.

The chain employs TRBV29-1 and TRBJ2-7, with D possibly TRBD2 on 6 matching bases. The CDR3 sequence is 11 residues long. The ends were cut back, 3 bases at V and 7 bases at J, with 10 bases in the middle. Germline V gene data show CDR1 as SQVTM and CDR2 as ANQGSEA. CDR3 loop: CSVDRGGEQYF. CDR3 DNA sequence: TGCAGCGTTGACCGTGGAGGGGAGCAGTACTTC.

The genes are TRBV28 and TRBJ2-2; D unclear. Deletions cut 1 base from V and 5 bases from J, with 14 bases between. CDR3 length: 16 residues. Germline values: CDR1 MDHEN, CDR2 SYDVKM. The CDR3 region has the DNA TGTGCCAGCAGTTTATATCTCACAGCCCGGACCGGGGAGCTGTTTTTT. Its translation: CASSLYLTARTGELFF.

This clonotype occurred many times. The chain employs TRBV6-1 and TRBJ1-1; 9 nucleotides line up with TRBD1. V was pared by 6 bases and J by 8 bases, with 10 bases of the junction left unmatched. Germline V gene sequence: CDR1 MNHNS, CDR2 SASEGT. This CDR3 is built from 14 residues. This CDR3 reads CASRSFTGGPEAFF. For the CDR3, the DNA is TGTGCCAGCAGGAGCTTTACAGGGGGCCCCGAAGCTTTCTTT.

The chain carries TRBV9 and TRBJ2-3, with TRBD2 matching 14 bases. J was trimmed by 6 bases and V by 4 bases; bases with no gene match: 7. The CDR3 extends over 16 amino acids. In germline, CDR1 is SGDLS, CDR2 YYNGEE. In DNA, the CDR3 is TGTGCCAGCAGCCCCGGACTAGCGGGAGGCTCTGATACGCAGTATTTT. Encoded protein: CASSPGLAGGSDTQYF.

V gene TRBV7-2 combines with J gene TRBJ2-5, with a weak D call TRBD1 (5 bases). V was pared by 7 bases and J by 1 base, with 13 bases between. Per germline, CDR1 SGHTA and CDR2 FQGNSA. The CDR3 totals 14 residues. DNA for the CDR3: TGTGCCAGCACCTATGGGGCAGCCCAAGAGACCCAGTACTTC. Its protein product is CASTYGAAQETQYF.

The chain couples TRBV28 to TRBJ1-2; D remains unclear. The CDR3 contains 15 residues. Looked up from germline, CDR1 is MDHEN and CDR2 is SYDVKM. The CDR3, as DNA: TGTGCTTCAGAGGGAGGGATAGTGGCCAACTATGGCTACACCTTC. The encoded protein is CASEGGIVANYGYTF.

This clonotype came up many times. The chain employs TRBV25-1 and TRBJ2-7, with a possible D match to TRBD2 (6 bases). The length of the CDR3 is 14 residues. Per germline, CDR1 MGHDK and CDR2 SYGVNS. V was pared by 2 bases and J by 2 bases, with 10 bases between. Here the CDR3 reads CASSERRETYEQYF. CDR3 bases: TGTGCCAGCAGTGAACGGAGGGAAACCTACGAGCAGTACTTC.

This clonotype showed up just a few times. V gene TRBV7-8 combines with J gene TRBJ1-2; D is unclear. The CDR3 spans 13 residues. Deletions cut 5 bases from V and 7 bases from J, with 14 bases between. Per the germline V gene, CDR1 is SGHVS and CDR2 is FQNEAQ. DNA of the CDR3: TGTGCCAGCAGCCGAAGGACGTGGGGTGGCTACACCTTC. It is translated as CASSRRTWGGYTF.

The chain joins TRBV20-1 to TRBJ1-2, with D uncertain. The CDR3 runs 10 residues. Trimming left V 6 bases short and J 8 bases short, with 10 bases between. Germline CDR1 and CDR2: DFQATT and SNEGSKA (reference sequence). CDR3 in amino acids: CSAEGEGYTF. The CDR3 nucleotides are TGCAGTGCCGAGGGTGAAGGCTACACCTTC.

This clonotype appeared once. The V and J genes are TRBV29-1 and TRBJ1-4; TRBD1 matches at 10 bases. The CDR3 loop spans 13 amino acids. The trim removed 3 bases at V and 8 bases at J, leaving 3 bases unmatched. Germline V lookup: CDR1 SQVTM, CDR2 ANQGSEA. The chain's CDR3 is CSVEGQGREKLFF. The CDR3 DNA sequence: TGCAGCGTTGAGGGACAGGGGAGGGAAAAACTGTTTTTT. Looking up the rest from reference TRBV29-1 and TRBJ1-4 gives the full variable domain: SAVISQKPSRDICQRGTSLTIQCQVDSQVTMMFWYRQQPGQSLTLIATANQGSEATYESGFVIDKFPISRPNLTFSTLTVSNMSPEDSSIYLCSVEGQGREKLFFGSGTQLSVL.

The V gene is TRBV29-1, the J gene TRBJ2-1; 7 bases map to TRBD1. This CDR3 is built from 14 residues. Germline loops: CDR1 SQVTM, CDR2 ANQGSEA. The CDR3 coding sequence is TGCAGTGACTCAGGGGGAGAGGGCTACAATGAGCAGTTCTTC. It encodes CSDSGGEGYNEQFF.

This chain joins TRBV20-1 and TRBJ2-3; 7 bases match TRBD2. V was pared by 6 bases and J by 5 bases, with 5 bases of the junction left unmatched. The CDR3 covers 12 residues. Looked up from germline, CDR1 is DFQATT and CDR2 is SNEGSKA (reference sequence). The chain's CDR3 is CSAEGGGDTQYF. CDR3 DNA: TGCAGTGCCGAAGGCGGGGGAGATACGCAGTATTTT.

A remark on this clonotype: Since a much larger clone is just one base distant, this may be a read error. This chain links TRBV7-2 with TRBJ2-7; tentative D call: TRBD1 (6 bases). The last part of the DNA fits TRBJ2-1 better; the J call may be wrong. The CDR3 length is 12 residues. Germline V gene data show CDR1 as SGHTA and CDR2 as FQGNSA. CDR3 in DNA: TGTGCCAGCAGCTCACAGGGCGATGAGCAGTTCTTC. It specifies CASSSQGDEQFF.

The V gene is TRBV11-2, the J gene TRBJ2-1; 9 bases line up with TRBD2. Germline CDR1 is SGHAT and CDR2 is FQNNGV. The CDR3 loop spans 16 amino acids. The V and J ends lost 0 bases and 4 bases, in that order; junction bases with no gene match: 4. The CDR3 DNA reads as TGTGCCAGCAGCTTAGACGGGACTAGCTCATACAATGAGCAGTTCTTC. This gives the protein CASSLDGTSSYNEQFF.

This clonotype was picked up a small number of times. Sequence at one end of the junction differs from germline and may be a read error. The chain combines TRBV5-6 with TRBJ2-2, with D perhaps given as TRBD1 or TRBD2 (5 bases each). This CDR3 spans 15 amino acids. Germline CDR1 and CDR2: SGHDT and YYEEEE. CDR3 DNA sequence: TGTGCCAGCAGCTTGGGACTTTACGAGTTGGGGGAGCTGCTTTTT. Its translation: CASSLGLYELGELLF.

The sample holds many counts of this clonotype. V usage is TRBV30 and J usage is TRBJ1-2; no firm D call. This CDR3 is 12 amino acids long. The V end lost 0 bases, the J end lost 8 bases, and 10 bases lay between the germline ends. Germline V CDR1 and CDR2: GTSNPN, SVGIG (reference sequence). Here the CDR3 reads CAWSVRGQGYTF. DNA of the CDR3: TGTGCCTGGAGTGTACGGGGTCAAGGCTACACCTTC.

The sample holds many counts of this clonotype. The genes are TRBV10-2 and TRBJ1-5; D is uncertain. CDR1 and CDR2 (germline): WSHSY, SAAADI. The CDR3 runs 14 residues. Between the trimmed V and J ends, which lost 5 bases and 10 bases, there was a span of 18 bases. The CDR3 region has the DNA TGCGCCAGCAGTAGTACAGAGCCATCTTATCCCCAGCATTTT. This codes for CASSSTEPSYPQHF.

The chain has TRBV6-5 and TRBJ1-2; tentatively, D is TRBD1 (6 bases). CDR1 is MNHEY, CDR2 SVGAGI, per germline. Trimming took off 4 bases at V and 0 bases at J, with 18 bases between the two ends. CDR3 length equals 17 residues. CDR3 sequence reads: CASSLGTWTETNYGYTF. CDR3 coding DNA: TGTGCCAGCAGTTTAGGGACATGGACAGAAACTAACTATGGCTACACCTTC.

This clonotype was detected many times. This chain joins TRBV6-5 and TRBJ2-7, with D perhaps assigned TRBD1 or TRBD2 (5 bases each). The V gene's germline CDR1 is MNHEY and CDR2 SVGAGI. This CDR3 has 15 amino acids. Trimming left V 0 bases short and J 0 bases short, with 9 bases between. The CDR3 spells CASSYSPGSSYEQYF. The DNA of the CDR3 is TGTGCCAGCAGTTACTCCCCAGGGAGCTCCTACGAGCAGTACTTC.

Judged by abundance, this clonotype is medium-sized. V usage is TRBV20-1 and J usage is TRBJ1-1, with D perhaps TRBD1 (6 bases). The germline V and J ends were trimmed by 0 bases and 4 bases, with 18 bases remaining between them. Germline lookup yields CDR1 DFQATT and CDR2 SNEGSKA (reference sequence). The CDR3 length is 16 residues. CDR3 in amino acids: CSARDEGDTSTTEAFF. The DNA of the CDR3 is TGCAGTGCTAGAGACGAGGGGGATACTTCAACCACTGAAGCTTTCTTT.

The chain joins TRBV7-9 to TRBJ2-3; TRBD2 might be the D (6 bases). The length of the CDR3 is 15 residues. The V end was cut by 7 bases, the J end by 6 bases, with 20 bases between. CDR1 is SEHNR, CDR2 FQNEAQ, per germline (reference sequence). The CDR3 DNA reads as TGTGCCAGCATCGGGAGCGGGCCCCCCACGGATACGCAGTATTTT. It encodes CASIGSGPPTDTQYF.

The chain recombines TRBV5-4 with TRBJ2-5; 7 bases fit TRBD2. J lost 6 bases, V lost 4 bases, and 15 bases had no gene match. From germline, CDR1 is SGHNT and CDR2 YYREEE (reference sequence). This CDR3 spans 16 amino acids. The chain's CDR3 is CASSPRESSGKKTQYF. DNA for the CDR3: TGTGCCAGCAGCCCGAGGGAGTCTAGCGGCAAGAAGACCCAGTACTTC.

This clonotype was counted at least ten times. The rearrangement uses TRBV10-3 and TRBJ1-2; a weak D match, TRBD1 (5 bases). Germline values: CDR1 ENHRY, CDR2 SYGVKD. The CDR3 has 16 amino acids. V was shortened by 3 bases and J by 8 bases, with 22 bases between the two germline ends. The CDR3 coding sequence is TGTGCCATCAGTGACGTCGTAAGAGGGGTCCTCGGAGGCTACACCTTC. Translated: CAISDVVRGVLGGYTF.

This clonotype was detected a few times. V is TRBV7-3 and J is TRBJ2-7, with TRBD2 identical over 8 bases. Germline lookup yields CDR1 SGHTA and CDR2 FQGTGA. The CDR3 spans 15 residues. V shed 5 bases, J shed 3 bases, and the junction held 9 bases outside the gene matches. CDR3 sequence: CASSPTGTSIYEQYF. The CDR3 DNA is TGTGCCAGCAGCCCAACAGGGACTAGTATCTACGAGCAGTACTTC.

The rearrangement joins TRBV15 to TRBJ2-7, with D unclear. Between the trimmed V and J ends, which lost 3 bases and 0 bases, there was a span of 12 bases. CDR1 is LNHNV and CDR2 is YYDKDF in the germline V gene (reference sequence). CDR3 size: 15 residues. Here the CDR3 reads CATSSWTDSSYEQYF. As DNA, the CDR3 is TGTGCCACCAGCAGCTGGACCGACTCCTCCTACGAGCAGTACTTC.